A single sample gave rise to the 22 T cell receptor beta chains below, sequenced in a study of shared clonotypes between healthy human individuals. Profiling relied on immunoSEQ multiplex PCR, and the TCRdb table lists in-frame clones only, not all of them. Here the sample spans about a million clones, roughly 80% being singletons. The specimen was memory CD4+ T cells from PBMCs. Sample subset: CD45RA-negative fraction. All receptors derive from a man between 18 and 29 years old in good health. Some clones in this sample may be carry-over from other donors' samples.

The rearrangement uses TRBV9 and TRBJ2-5; weak D call: TRBD2 (6 bases). Germline loops: CDR1 SGDLS, CDR2 YYNGEE. The germline V and J ends were trimmed by 3 bases and 1 base, with 10 bases remaining between them. The CDR3 length is 14 residues. The CDR3 nucleotides read TGTGCCAGCAGCGGGGGACTGGGCCAAGAGACCCAGTACTTC. Encoded protein: CASSGGLGQETQYF.

This chain connects TRBV2 to TRBJ1-5; D is uncertain. Germline V gene data show CDR1 as SNHLY and CDR2 as FYNNEI. V was trimmed by 5 bases and J by 3 bases, leaving 8 bases between them. The CDR3 runs to 13 residues. DNA of the CDR3: TGTGCCAGCAGTAAGACGGTCAATCAGCCCCAGCATTTT. Translated, it gives CASSKTVNQPQHF.

The chain has TRBV5-6 and TRBJ1-4; no clear D gene. The germline V and J ends were trimmed by 0 bases and 8 bases, with 11 bases remaining between them. Per germline, CDR1 SGHDT and CDR2 YYEEEE. This CDR3 spans 14 amino acids. The CDR3 sequence is CASSLDRYDEKLFF. The CDR3 nucleotides read TGTGCCAGCAGCTTGGATAGGTATGACGAAAAACTGTTTTTT.

V is TRBV11-2 and J is TRBJ1-2, with D unresolved. This CDR3 comprises 15 residues. Germline lookup yields CDR1 SGHAT and CDR2 FQNNGV. The ends were cut back, 5 bases at V and 2 bases at J, with 15 bases in the middle. CDR3 sequence: CASSLQSVANYGYTF. The CDR3 nucleotides are TGTGCCAGCAGCCTTCAGTCCGTGGCGAACTATGGCTACACCTTC.

A remark on this clone: The same CDR3 arises from other DNA sequences in this sample as well. This chain links TRBV5-4 with TRBJ1-2; D gene uncertain. CDR3 size: 14 residues. Germline V gene lookup returns CDR1 SGHNT and CDR2 YYREEE (reference sequence). Trimming cost V 0 bases and J 5 bases, with 11 bases left between them. The CDR3 DNA sequence: TGTGCCAGCAGCTTGGGAGGAGCGAATTATGGCTACACCTTC. Amino acids: CASSLGGANYGYTF.

This chain links TRBV29-1 with TRBJ1-1; no clear D gene. The CDR3 runs 13 residues. The V end lost 5 bases, the J end lost 4 bases, and 14 bases lay between the germline ends. The germline CDR1 and CDR2 sequences are SQVTM and ANQGSEA. The CDR3 spells CSVSRASRTEAFF. The CDR3 region has the DNA TGCAGCGTTTCCCGGGCCTCTCGCACTGAAGCTTTCTTT.

The V and J genes are TRBV5-1 and TRBJ2-7; possibly TRBD2 for D (5 bases). The V end was cut by 5 bases, the J end by 1 base, with 10 bases between. This CDR3 is 13 amino acids long. Germline CDR1 is SGHRS and CDR2 is YFSETQ. The CDR3 spells CASSREGSYEQYF. CDR3 coding DNA: TGCGCCAGCAGTCGGGAAGGTTCCTACGAGCAGTACTTC.

The V call is TRBV7-3, the J call TRBJ1-5, with D perhaps matching TRBD1 (6 bases). The V end lost 5 bases, the J end lost 6 bases, and 11 bases lay between the germline ends. The CDR3 has 13 residues. Germline V lookup: CDR1 SGHTA, CDR2 FQGTGA. The CDR3: CASSTNRAQPQHF. Written as DNA, the CDR3 is TGTGCCAGCAGCACAAACAGGGCTCAGCCCCAGCATTTT.

The CDR3 region has the DNA TGTGCCAGCAGCTTCAGGACAGGAGATGGCTACACCTTC. Translated, it gives CASSFRTGDGYTF. The rearrangement uses TRBV7-2 and TRBJ1-2, with 7 bases aligning to TRBD1. Per germline, CDR1 SGHTA and CDR2 FQGNSA. Trimming took 3 bases from V and 6 from J; bases not matched to a gene: 4. The CDR3 is 13 residues long.

V is TRBV5-1 and J is TRBJ1-1; tentative D call: TRBD1 (5 bases). V lost 0 bases to trimming and J lost 3 bases, with 12 bases between them. The CDR3 runs to 15 residues. Germline V lookup: CDR1 SGHRS, CDR2 YFSETQ. The CDR3 is CASSLARGGDTEAFF. CDR3 DNA: TGCGCCAGCAGCTTGGCCCGGGGAGGGGACACTGAAGCTTTCTTT.

The rearrangement joins TRBV18 to TRBJ2-7; TRBD2 aligns across 14 bases. Germline CDR1 and CDR2: KGHSH and LQKENI. After removal of 3 bases from V and 0 bases from J, the junction contained 1 base not matched to a gene. The length of the CDR3 is 16 residues. The CDR3 sequence: CASSPGLAGASYEQYF. CDR3 bases: TGTGCCAGCTCACCGGGACTAGCGGGAGCCTCCTACGAGCAGTACTTC. The variable domain in full, with the rest retrieved from reference TRBV18 and TRBJ2-7, is NAGVMQNPRHLVRRRGQEARLRCSPMKGHSHVYWYRQLPEEGLKFMVYLQKENIIDESGMPKERFSAEFPKEGPSILRIQQVVRGDSAAYFCASSPGLAGASYEQYFGPGTRLTVT.

With respect to this clone: Other DNA sequences in the same sample also yield this CDR3. CDR3 sequence reads: CASRGAGEETQYF. DNA of the CDR3: TGTGCCAGCAGGGGAGCGGGAGAAGAGACCCAGTACTTC. The chain joins TRBV11-3 to TRBJ2-5, with 8 positions matching TRBD2. Germline CDR1 SGHNT, CDR2 YENEEA. J lost 3 bases, V lost 6 bases, and 3 bases had no gene match. The length of the CDR3 is 13 residues.

The rearrangement links TRBV9 to TRBJ2-1; no firm D call. V was cut by 0 bases and J by 1 base, with 8 bases left in between. The CDR3 sequence is 15 residues long. CDR1 is SGDLS, CDR2 YYNGEE, per germline. CDR3: CASSVGSVSYNEQFF. CDR3 nucleotides: TGTGCCAGCAGCGTAGGGTCAGTTTCCTACAATGAGCAGTTCTTC.

This clone was seen only a few times. Other DNA sequences within the sample encode an identical CDR3. The V gene is TRBV27, the J gene TRBJ2-3; no reliable D call. V lost 2 bases and J 2 bases, leaving 5 bases between the germline ends. The CDR3 has 13 residues. Per germline, CDR1 MNHEY and CDR2 SMNVEV (reference sequence). CDR3 in amino acids: CASSLRATDTQYF. CDR3 in DNA: TGTGCCAGCAGTTTAAGGGCCACAGATACGCAGTATTTT.

V gene TRBV11-1 combines with J gene TRBJ1-1; 8 bases are a match to TRBD1. J gave up 1 base and V 5 bases, and 9 bases lay outside the gene matches. The CDR3 spans 16 residues. Germline CDR1 reads SGHAT; CDR2 reads FQDESV (reference sequence). CDR3 bases: TGTGCCAGCAGCAAGACAGGGGTTGGGAGGAACACTGAAGCTTTCTTT. Translation gives CASSKTGVGRNTEAFF.

This chain uses TRBV5-8 with TRBJ2-7; unclear D gene. The V end was cut by 0 bases, the J end by 0 bases, with 10 bases between. CDR1 and CDR2 (germline): SGHTS, YDEGEE. The CDR3 loop spans 15 amino acids. CDR3 sequence: CASSLVGFSSYEQYF. The DNA for the CDR3 is TGTGCCAGCAGCTTGGTGGGCTTTAGCTCCTACGAGCAGTACTTC.

The chain uses TRBV25-1 and TRBJ2-5; D unclear. Deletions cut 1 base from V and 7 bases from J, with 13 bases between. Germline assignment: CDR1 MGHDK and CDR2 SYGVNS. The CDR3 runs to 14 residues. CDR3 nucleotides: TGTGCCAGCAGTGAATTTCGGGTGCCGGGGACCCAGTACTTC. Its translation: CASSEFRVPGTQYF.

The V and J genes are TRBV5-6 and TRBJ2-5, with 9 bases matching TRBD2. Trimming at V came to 0 bases and at J to 1 base, leaving 7 bases not matched to a gene. Germline V gives CDR1 SGHDT, CDR2 YYEEEE. The CDR3 runs to 17 residues. The CDR3 is CASSLGVLAGPQETQYF. DNA for the CDR3: TGTGCCAGCAGCTTGGGGGTTCTAGCGGGACCCCAAGAGACCCAGTACTTC.

The chain has TRBV2 and TRBJ2-7; 9 positions match TRBD1. The CDR3 consists of 11 residues. The V and J ends lost 6 bases and 9 bases, in that order; junction bases with no gene match: 3. Germline V CDR1 and CDR2: SNHLY, FYNNEI. CDR3 loop: CASRGQGRQYF. DNA of the CDR3: TGTGCCAGCAGGGGACAGGGAAGGCAGTACTTC.

About this clone itself: The identical CDR3 is also encoded by other nucleotide sequences in the sample. V and J are TRBV4-1 and TRBJ1-1, with no clear D. Germline V gene lookup returns CDR1 MGHRA and CDR2 YSYEKL. V was trimmed by 1 base and J by 0 bases, leaving 6 bases between them. The CDR3 is 14 amino acids. CDR3 region: CASSQVGMNTEAFF. In DNA, the CDR3 is TGCGCCAGCAGCCAAGTAGGGATGAACACTGAAGCTTTCTTT.

The chain recombines TRBV4-2 with TRBJ2-2, with D maybe TRBD2 (6 bases). Germline values: CDR1 LGHNA, CDR2 YNFKEQ. The CDR3 loop spans 16 amino acids. Deletions cut 0 bases from V and 5 bases from J, with 13 bases between. The CDR3 nucleotides are TGTGCCAGCAGCCAAGATTTAGCGGCGGGGACCGGGGAGCTGTTTTTT. This sequence encodes CASSQDLAAGTGELFF.

The chain recombines TRBV7-3 with TRBJ2-5; 7 bases fit TRBD1. CDR1 is SGHTA and CDR2 is FQGTGA in the germline V gene. The CDR3 is 16 residues long. With 1 base clipped from V and 5 bases from J, the junction kept 10 bases outside the gene matches. The CDR3 spells CASSLMAGTASETQYF. The CDR3 DNA reads TGTGCCAGCAGCTTAATGGCCGGGACAGCCAGCGAGACCCAGTACTTC.